This entry is about one TCR beta chain. Its antigen is undetermined. TCRdb's table, derived via immunoSEQ multiplex PCR, lists solely in-frame clones and lacks some. There are around 35,000 clones in the sample; over 85% occur only once, and roughly 26% lies in the top ten. This entry comes from a study of T cell clones after liver transplantation. Overall study context: Tolerant meant at least one year fully off immunosuppression without liver enzymes above twice normal. Study outcomes and limitations: In a couple of subjects, few donor cells limited the measurable donor-reactive repertoire. A significant post-transplant drop in circulating graft-donor-reactive CD4 TCRbeta sequences occurred in most of the 8 subjects.

The clonotype originates from a human patient who received a liver transplant. A subset of T cells may come from the graft donor. The sample was CD8+ T cells from blood, taken 12 months after liver transplant.

The CDR3 here is CASSILAGGRADTQYF. The CDR3 DNA follows: TGCGCCAGCAGCATACTAGCGGGAGGGAGGGCAGATACGCAGTATTTT. J is TRBJ2-3 and V is TRBV4-1, with TRBD2 identical over 13 bases. V was clipped by 5 bases and J by 4 bases; unmatched bases: 6. Germline assignment: CDR1 MGHRA and CDR2 YSYEKL. The CDR3 sequence is 16 residues long.